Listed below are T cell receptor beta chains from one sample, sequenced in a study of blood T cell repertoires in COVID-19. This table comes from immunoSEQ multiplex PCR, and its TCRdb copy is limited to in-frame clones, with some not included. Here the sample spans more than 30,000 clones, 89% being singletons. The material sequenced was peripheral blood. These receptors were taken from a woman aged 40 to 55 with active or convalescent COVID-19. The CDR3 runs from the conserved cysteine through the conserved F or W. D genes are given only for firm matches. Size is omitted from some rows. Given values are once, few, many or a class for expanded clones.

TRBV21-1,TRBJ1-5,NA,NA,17,CASSGTRGQVGNQPQHF,TGTGCCAGCAGCGGCACCCGAGGACAAGTCGGCAATCAGCCCCAGCATTTT
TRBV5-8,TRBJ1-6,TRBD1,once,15,CASSLGQGDNSPLHF,TGTGCCAGCAGCCTGGGACAGGGGGATAATTCACCCCTCCACTTT
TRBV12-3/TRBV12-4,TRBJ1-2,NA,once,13,CASSLQGGYGYTF,TGTGCCAGCAGCCTACAAGGGGGCTATGGCTACACCTTC
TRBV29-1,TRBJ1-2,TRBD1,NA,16,CSVERPDRGPRYGYTF,TGCAGCGTTGAACGGCCGGACAGGGGGCCCCGGTATGGCTACACCTTC
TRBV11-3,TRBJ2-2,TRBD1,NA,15,CASSYRTGKAGELFF,TGTGCCAGCAGCTATCGGACAGGAAAGGCCGGGGAGCTGTTTTTT
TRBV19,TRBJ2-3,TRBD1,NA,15,CASSASRDRAYTQYF,TGTGCCAGTAGTGCGTCCCGGGACAGGGCTTATACGCAGTATTTT
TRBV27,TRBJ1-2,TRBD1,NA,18,CASTTKDYRQGDKYGYTF,TGTGCCAGCACCACCAAAGATTACCGACAGGGGGATAAGTATGGCTACACCTTC
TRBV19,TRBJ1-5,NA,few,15,CASTPVAGSEQPQHF,TGTGCCAGTACCCCGGTCGCGGGGTCAGAACAGCCCCAGCATTTT
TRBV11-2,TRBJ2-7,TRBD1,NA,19,CASSQNRGQGATWAYEQYF,TGTGCCAGCAGCCAGAACCGGGGACAGGGGGCAACATGGGCCTACGAGCAGTACTTC
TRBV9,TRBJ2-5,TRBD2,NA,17,CASSAAGLLAGRETQYF,TGTGCCAGCAGCGCCGCCGGATTACTAGCGGGGAGGGAGACCCAGTACTTC
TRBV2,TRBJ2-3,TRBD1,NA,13,CARQGGSTDTQYF,TGTGCCAGACAGGGGGGTAGCACAGATACGCAGTATTTT
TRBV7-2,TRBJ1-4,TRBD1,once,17,CASSPRGTRGAGEKLFF,TGTGCCAGCAGCCCTAGAGGGACCAGGGGGGCGGGCGAAAAACTGTTTTTT
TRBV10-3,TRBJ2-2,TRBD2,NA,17,CAISESRRLAGGGELFF,TGTGCCATCAGTGAGTCTCGTCGGCTAGCGGGCGGCGGGGAGCTGTTTTTT
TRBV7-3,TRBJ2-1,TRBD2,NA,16,CASSTSGRNIYNEQFF,TGTGCCAGCAGCACAAGCGGGAGGAACATTTACAATGAGCAGTTCTTC
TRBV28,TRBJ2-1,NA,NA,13,CASMGRSYNEQFF,TGTGCCAGCATGGGCCGCTCCTACAATGAGCAGTTCTTC
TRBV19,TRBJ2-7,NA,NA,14,CASSGGTGPAGQYF,TGTGCCAGTAGTGGGGGGACTGGCCCCGCCGGGCAGTACTTC
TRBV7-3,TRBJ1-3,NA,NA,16,CASSPAGPAEGNTIYF,TGTGCCAGCAGCCCCGCGGGTCCCGCGGAGGGAAACACCATATATTTT